The sequence of this T cell receptor (beta chain) was determined in a study of cytomegalovirus exposure and HLA in healthy donors (dated by TCRdb to 2016 to 2017). Regarding the research as a whole: An earlier analysis of approximately 640 of the donors reported more than 250 Gb of sequence data and some 120 million unique TCR beta sequences from 190 million or so T cells. An early release covering roughly 580 HLA-typed donors comprised approximately 300 gigabases of sequencing data and tens of millions of unique TCR sequences. Among the roughly 400 genotyped donors, about 85% belonged to the genetic ancestry cluster associated with self-reported Caucasian donors. The study aimed to test whether cataloging public T cell receptors could reveal signatures of past pathogen exposure. The study profiled the T cell repertoires of 500 to 800 subjects by immunosequencing and related them to cytomegalovirus serostatus. Along with the approximately 650-subject first cohort, a separate validation cohort of more than 90 different subjects was used. To predict cytomegalovirus infection status, the study combined high-throughput TCR immunosequencing, statistical association of individual TCRs with disease status, and machine learning. A later analysis re-analyzed previously published TCR beta repertoires from about 600 donors and added high-resolution HLA genotyping to study TCR occurrence patterns. Rather than drawing on any new phenotypic data, the later analysis identified candidate immune exposures from TCR beta sequences and the way those sequences occurred across donors. To decide whether each TCR beta V gene segment behaved as functional or pseudogenic, an earlier analysis of some 540 of the donors relied on high-throughput TCR beta sequencing. Donor age, sex, ethnicity and CMV serostatus were compiled alongside the repertoire data. In a later genetic analysis, genome-wide SNP genotypes for about 60% of the 666 donors were used, and that subset was treated as a discovery cohort. All discovery cohort repertoires had been generated using a single sequencing platform. HLA typing included class I and class II loci at four-digit resolution. The number of typed donors differed by locus: about 629-630 for A, B, C, DRB1 and DQB1; 500 to 550 for DQA1; roughly 600 for DPA1; and around 490 for DPB1. Four to six DR-DQ haplotypes were handled as single units for association and clustering, since linkage in the cohort was strong. Across some 400 genotyped donors of the cohort, an average of roughly 200,000 unique TCR beta nucleotide sequences per donor were sequenced, and 15% to 20% of those sequences were non-productive. Broad study findings and their caveats: Linkage disequilibrium might explain the correlated functional status among segregating V segments, but an unknown experimental factor could not be excluded. The classifier was reported to diagnose cytomegalovirus status with high specificity and sensitivity in both the original and validation cohorts. Some IMGT-functional V segments, including TRBV6-2 and TRBV6-3, could not be told apart with the 87-base-pair reads, so those segments were excluded. The authors suggested that the approach could potentially be generalized to other disease states and immunological phenotypes. A cluster of highly shared sequence variants was judged likely to be a technical artifact of the sequencing pipeline. The presence/absence analyses assumed that sequencing depth was roughly uniform across donors, and that assumption may not be true. Because some donors lacked HLA typing at each locus, the association tests relied only on the typed subset. Only TCR beta chains were sequenced in this cohort, and the absence of alpha or paired-chain data limited detectable features. A further reported finding was that TCR beta sequences accurately predicted the HLA-A and HLA-B alleles for most subjects in the first cohort. When HLA alleles, especially DR and DQ, strongly co-occurred, TCR associations were difficult to assign to individual alleles. In a later analysis, HLA-associated TCR beta chains showed more clonal expansion and lower generation probabilities than non-associated chains that were equally common. In vitro tests confirmed that three of the cytomegalovirus-associated TCR beta chains recognize cytomegalovirus antigens. Immune exposure information for the cohort was limited to CMV serostatus. Because counts were too low, around 18 rarely observed V segments, including chromosome 9 orphons, were left out of the earlier analysis of some 640 of the donors. In a later genetic analysis, fewer N-insertions in productive TCRs were reported among donors in an Asian-associated ancestry cluster than the roughly 700-donor mean. Specific HLA alleles were associated with around 18,000 TCR beta sequences at a false discovery rate of 0.05 in a later analysis. According to a later analysis, parvovirus B19, influenza, CMV and Epstein-Barr virus appeared linked to several top co-occurrence clusters. A later analysis found that TCR association rates varied across HLA loci, with DRB1 alleles showing the most associated TCRs and HLA-C alleles the fewest. The study listed 150 to 200 TCR beta chains as associated with cytomegalovirus. An earlier analysis of approximately 530 of the donors showed that most TCR beta V segments appeared in productive rearrangements either about 87% or about 30% of the time, which broadly matched IMGT annotations. According to a later analysis, most CMV-associated TCR beta chains appeared to be HLA-restricted, and the HLA associations seemed to be driven largely by CMV exposure. V-gene and J-gene trimming of TCR beta chains was associated with a missense DCLRE1C variant in a later genetic analysis, and the association was replicated in an independent cohort. Most TCR sequences were observed very rarely across donors, whereas some public TCRs were present in many individuals.

In total, just over 650 healthy bone marrow donors made up the cohort. Cohort members were all nominally healthy when sampled, although unrecorded immune exposures were likely present. The donor tested CMV seropositive, placing the donor among the 250 to 300 seropositive members of the cohort. Each donor provided a peripheral blood sample, and peripheral blood mononuclear cells were used for TCR beta sequencing. Genomic DNA extraction from the blood cell samples was performed with the Qiagen DNeasy Blood Extraction Kit. In the germline V gene, CDR1 corresponds to WSHSY and CDR2 to SAAADI. The CDR3 holds 15 amino acids from the cysteine to the phenylalanine. Kept here is only the CDR3 DNA, which spans 45 bases and is read in frame from base 1. Clipping removes 8 bases from V and 4 bases from J, with 11 as the unmatched junction base count. About this clone: Its antigen target is currently unknown. No quality values exist for individual bases; no much larger clone is one base distant.

Library preparation employed the immunoSEQ multiplex PCR assay. A mixture of 60 forward primers for TCR Vbeta segments and 13 reverse primers for TCR Jbeta segments was used in the multiplex PCR. Amplification of the CDR3 region of rearranged TCR beta genes was performed with a multiplex PCR assay on genomic DNA. The Illumina HiSeq System was used to sequence the amplified TCR beta libraries as 87-base-pair reads. Turning to the authors' computational methods: Across the 600 to 700 repertoires, a later analysis counted some 80 million unique TCR beta chains, around 11 million of which were shared by at least two donors. To remove PCR and sequencing errors, raw reads were error-corrected and collapsed into unique sequences using a nearest-neighbor algorithm that merged closely related sequences. V, D and J gene segments were assigned by aligning CDR3 sequences to IMGT reference sequences. For a sequence to be retained, at least a six-nucleotide match to both a V gene segment and a J gene segment was required. Rearrangements were classified as productive when the CDR3 lacked stop codons and remained in frame with V and J, and all other rearrangements were classified as non-productive. Following IMGT convention, CDR3 was defined as the stretch from the second conserved V-encoded cysteine up to the conserved J-encoded phenylalanine. Sequences without an unambiguous match to a single V gene segment were excluded from the earlier analysis of a few hundred of the donors. An earlier analysis of 587 of the donors called V segments functional above 56.7% productive rearrangements and segregating when the between-donor standard deviation exceeded 5%. A statistical classification framework was built for diagnosing cytomegalovirus status from the catalog of TCR beta chain sequences. V and J gene assignment, in a later analysis, came from comparing TCR nucleotide sequences with IMGT/GENE-DB human TR gene sequences. In a later analysis, CDR3 sequences and most-parsimonious VDJ recombination scenarios were assigned using the TCRdist pipeline. In a later analysis, each TCR beta chain was defined by its CDR3 amino acid sequence together with its V-gene family, and reads without a unique V-gene family were excluded. In a later analysis, 450 to 600 highly shared, low-generation-probability nucleotide sequences were removed to address suspected cross-contamination and a sequencing artifact. In a later analysis, a clonal expansion index for each public chain was calculated from normalized within-repertoire ranks of inferred template counts. Generation probabilities in a later analysis came from a VDJ recombination model fitted to out-of-frame rearrangements, and those results were checked against IGoR. A later analysis scored TCR-TCR, TCR-HLA and TCR-CMV co-occurrence with hypergeometric tests, applying a repertoire-size bias correction to TCR pairs. False discovery rates were estimated in a later analysis by permuting HLA or CMV assignments 20 times. In a later analysis, co-occurring TCRs were grouped with DBSCAN, and TCRdist sequence similarity was added when clustering was performed within HLA-allele-positive subsets. Co-occurrence clustering excluded repertoires with fewer than 30,000 or more than 120,000 public chains, plus five with anomalous nucleotide sharing. Not all clones reach the TCRdb copy of this immuneACCESS table, which keeps in-frame sequences only. Checked studies attribute under half of the gap to unresolved V genes and leave the rest unexplained. Clone size and V and J calls were adopted from that table, with D and trimming inferred from the DNA. The sample includes roughly 180,000 clones, with roughly 77% observed a single time. The ten biggest clones cover 2% to 3% of the sample.

Sequencing input: PBMCs. The origin of this receptor is a woman in her 30s in good health and CMV-seropositive. The sequence joins TRBV10-2 to TRBJ2-7; 10 central bases correspond to TRBD1. The sequenced DNA: TGCGCCAGCTATATACCGGGACAGGGGAGGTACGAGCAGTACTTC. Its coded protein is CASYIPGQGRYEQYF.